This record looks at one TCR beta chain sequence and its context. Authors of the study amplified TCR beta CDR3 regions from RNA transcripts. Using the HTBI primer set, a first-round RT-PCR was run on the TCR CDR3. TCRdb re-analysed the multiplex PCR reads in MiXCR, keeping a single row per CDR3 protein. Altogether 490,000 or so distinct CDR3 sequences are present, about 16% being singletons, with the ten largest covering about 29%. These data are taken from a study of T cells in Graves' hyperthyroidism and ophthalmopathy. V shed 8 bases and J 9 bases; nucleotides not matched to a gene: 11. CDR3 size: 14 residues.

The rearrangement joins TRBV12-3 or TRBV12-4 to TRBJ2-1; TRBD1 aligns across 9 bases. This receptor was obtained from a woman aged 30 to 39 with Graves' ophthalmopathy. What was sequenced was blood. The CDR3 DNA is TGTGCCAGCCTGGACAGGGGCCCCTATGGTGAGCAGTTCTTC. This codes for CASLDRGPYGEQFF.